The clone carrying this TCR beta chain appeared many times. This sample was included in a study of blood T cell repertoires in COVID-19. The CDR3 has 12 residues. V lost 7 bases, J lost 4 bases, and 11 bases lay in between. Looked up from germline, CDR1 is MNHEY and CDR2 is SVGAGI. TCRdb's copy holds only in-frame clones and misses some; the assay was immunoSEQ multiplex PCR. The sample lists approximately 75,000 clones, around 90% occurring once. The chain has TRBV6-5 and TRBJ2-7; TRBD1 might be the D (6 bases). Sequenced material: peripheral blood. The clonotype comes from a man aged 50-60 years with acute or convalescent COVID-19. This chain's CDR3 is CASKRGQYEQYF. CDR3 nucleotide sequence: TGTGCCAGCAAGAGGGGACAATACGAGCAGTACTTC.